This T cell receptor (beta chain) was retrieved from a study of T cell responses to AZD1222 COVID-19 vaccine. Regarding the study as a whole: Just a handful of people given AZD1222 tested seropositive at baseline. Repertoire collection took place solely once the T cell response had peaked.

Germline-derived CDR1 and CDR2 are SEHNR and FQNEAQ (reference sequence). V lost 4 bases and J lost 3, with 16 bases in between. This CDR3 comprises 15 residues. TCRdb's copy holds only in-frame clones and misses some; the assay was immunoSEQ multiplex PCR. The sample includes some 150,000 clones, 85% to 95% of them seen just once. This clone was found once. Its antigen remains unidentified. The gene calls are TRBV7-9 and TRBJ2-7; possible D gene TRBD2, 6 bases. The TCR originated in an adult who received the AZD1222 COVID-19 vaccine. The sample consisted of peripheral blood, taken 28 days after the second AZD1222 dose. CDR3 amino acids: CASSSYSGGSYEQYF. The DNA of the CDR3 is TGTGCCAGCAGCTCATATAGCGGAGGCAGCTACGAGCAGTACTTC.